This entry describes one TCR beta chain. Its antigen is still unknown. The data derive from a study of radiotherapy plus CTLA-4 blockade in lung cancer. TCRdb's table, derived via immunoSEQ multiplex PCR, lists solely in-frame clones and lacks some. The repertoire consists of about 98,000 clones, with around 83% occurring once and the leading ten covering roughly 3.5%. The CDR3 totals 15 residues. Germline lookup yields CDR1 MNHEY and CDR2 SMNVEV (reference sequence). With V trimmed by 0 bases and J by 7 bases, 8 bases remained unmatched. Study-level results: Early clonal dynamics of blood T cells, together with interferon-beta, were reported as the best response predictor. There was expansion of tumor-derived TCR clones in blood after radiotherapy plus ipilimumab.

This sequence joins TRBV27 and TRBJ1-2; TRBD1 agrees at 7 bases. This specimen was peripheral blood, taken from a patient treated with radiotherapy plus ipilimumab. This receptor was identified in a human donor with non-small cell lung cancer who had a partial response to radiotherapy plus ipilimumab. In DNA, the CDR3 is TGTGCCAGCAGTTTATCGAGGGGGCTTTCTAGTGGCTACACCTTC. The encoded protein is CASSLSRGLSSGYTF.